This entry is about one TCR beta chain. Its cognate antigen is unknown. These data come from a study of CD8 T cells in ankylosing spondylitis. CDR3 size: 10 residues. Study-level points and caveats: It was reported that disease-linked clones were significantly enriched in matched ankylosing spondylitis synovial fluid. Earlier literature documents some of the motif variants in reactive arthritis synovial fluid and blood. A TCR beta motif made of 7 to 9 highly homologous variants seemed typical of ankylosing spondylitis blood. Within peripheral blood, clones linked to disease were CD8+ and relatively rare.

Scientists made TCR beta libraries using quantitative 5'-RACE with molecular barcodes. TCRdb passed the 5' RACE reads through MiXCR, listing each CDR3 protein once. The profile covers under 850,000 distinct CDR3 sequences, with 15% to 20% appearing a single time and under 20% taken by the ten largest. The clonotype originates from a male donor with ankylosing spondylitis. Material: blood, either unsorted or a sorted T cell fraction (not recorded which). V and J are TRBV21-1 and TRBJ1-1. TRBV21-1 is reported as a pseudogene. The CDR3 loop reads CASSKRGAFF. The CDR3 DNA sequence: TGTGCCAGCAGCAAGCGGGGAGCTTTCTTT.